The rows below give T cell receptor beta chains drawn from one sample of a study of blood T cell repertoires in COVID-19. Produced via immunoSEQ multiplex PCR; TCRdb's table is partial and in-frame only. The table lists about 46,000 clones, around 83% of them singletons. The sequencing sample was made of PBMCs or T cells enriched from blood (not recorded which). Source of these receptors: a woman in her forties or fifties who had recovered from COVID-19. Both conserved end residues are part of each CDR3. Fields, in order: CDR3 protein, CDR3 DNA, clone size, J gene, D gene, V gene. A D gene is named only where the DNA matches it firmly. A clone size is listed for some rows: how often the clone was seen (once, few, many), or a class if it is expanded.

CDR3: CASSPWRGTMVYTF; DNA: TGTGCCAGCAGCCCCTGGAGGGGTACTATGGTCTACACCTTC; size: NA; J: TRBJ1-2; D: NA; V: TRBV7-2
CDR3: CASSQGWGSRDEKLFF; DNA: TGCGCCAGCAGCCAAGGATGGGGATCGAGGGATGAAAAACTGTTTTTT; size: few; J: TRBJ1-4; D: NA; V: TRBV4-1
CDR3: CASSLYLAGGETQYF; DNA: TGTGCCAGCAGCTTATACCTAGCGGGAGGAGAGACCCAGTACTTC; size: NA; J: TRBJ2-5; D: TRBD2; V: TRBV7-9
CDR3: CASSLNVGGQQIEFF; DNA: TGCGCCAGCAGCCTGAACGTAGGGGGTCAGCAGATCGAGTTCTTC; size: NA; J: TRBJ2-1; D: NA; V: TRBV5-1
CDR3: CAISEGRDGYTF; DNA: TGTGCCATCAGTGAGGGGAGGGATGGCTACACCTTC; size: NA; J: TRBJ1-2; D: NA; V: TRBV10-3
CDR3: CASSQETSAPRGARYGYTF; DNA: TGCGCCAGCAGCCAAGAAACGTCAGCACCCCGAGGAGCCCGCTATGGCTACACCTTC; size: NA; J: TRBJ1-2; D: NA; V: TRBV4-1
CDR3: CASSRGTSGRIYEQFF; DNA: TGTGCCAGCTCACGGGGGACTAGCGGGAGGATATATGAGCAGTTCTTC; size: few; J: TRBJ2-1; D: TRBD2; V: TRBV18
CDR3: CSARQGNSPHQPQHF; DNA: TGCAGCGCAAGACAGGGAAACTCGCCACATCAGCCCCAGCATTTT; size: NA; J: TRBJ1-5; D: TRBD1; V: TRBV29-1
CDR3: CASSGPTSGLDNEQFF; DNA: TGTGCCAGCAGTGGGCCAACTAGCGGACTAGACAATGAGCAGTTCTTC; size: NA; J: TRBJ2-1; D: TRBD2; V: TRBV25-1
CDR3: CSARVLQDETF; DNA: TGCAGTGCTAGAGTCTTACAGGACGAAACCTTC; size: NA; J: TRBJ1-2; D: NA; V: TRBV20-1
CDR3: CASSPRRGNTEAFF; DNA: TGTGCCAGCTCACCACGCAGGGGAAACACTGAAGCTTTCTTT; size: NA; J: TRBJ1-1; D: NA; V: TRBV18
CDR3: CASSSQYPYNEQFF; DNA: TGTGCCAGCAGTTCCCAGTATCCTTACAATGAGCAGTTCTTC; size: NA; J: TRBJ2-1; D: NA; V: TRBV28
CDR3: CASSPGTDTQYF; DNA: TGCGCCAGCAGCCCGGGCACAGATACGCAGTATTTT; size: NA; J: TRBJ2-3; D: NA; V: TRBV5-1
CDR3: CASSRTGPYGYTF; DNA: TGTGCCAGCAGCCGGACAGGACCCTATGGCTACACCTTC; size: NA; J: TRBJ1-2; D: TRBD1; V: TRBV7-9
CDR3: CASSLGRDAGGSYEQYF; DNA: TGTGCCAGCAGCTTGGGGCGGGACGCCGGTGGCTCCTACGAGCAGTACTTC; size: NA; J: TRBJ2-7; D: NA; V: TRBV7-9
CDR3: CASSLAGGENYGYTF; DNA: TGCGCCAGCAGCCTCGCCGGGGGGGAGAACTATGGCTACACCTTC; size: NA; J: TRBJ1-2; D: NA; V: TRBV5-1
CDR3: CASSTRNTDTQYF; DNA: TGTGCCAGCAGCACCAGAAACACAGATACGCAGTATTTT; size: NA; J: TRBJ2-3; D: NA; V: TRBV7-2